The 12 T cell receptor beta chains below all came from one sample that was sequenced in a study of cytomegalovirus exposure and HLA in healthy donors. The PCR was carried out with 60 Vbeta primers and 13 Jbeta primers. Data came from immunoSEQ multiplex PCR; TCRdb stores just in-frame clones and leaves some out. The sample includes about 120,000 clones, 65% to 90% seen only once; the top ten take 3.9%. Material: PBMCs. These receptors came from a woman younger than 45 in good health and CMV-seronegative.

V usage is TRBV5-4 and J usage is TRBJ1-4; D may be TRBD1 (5 bases). CDR3 size: 16 residues. V was cut by 4 bases and J by 5 bases, with 18 bases left in between. Germline-derived CDR1 and CDR2 are SGHNT and YYREEE (reference sequence). CDR3 sequence: CASSPVGPTQNEKLFF. In DNA, the CDR3 is TGTGCCAGCAGCCCTGTGGGGCCTACCCAAAATGAAAAACTGTTTTTT.

V gene TRBV7-2 combines with J gene TRBJ2-1, with D perhaps TRBD1 (5 bases). Trimming cost V 5 bases and J 8 bases, with 16 bases left between them. In germline, CDR1 is SGHTA, CDR2 FQGNSA. The CDR3 length is 14 residues. This CDR3 is CASSLRSGLDEQFF. As DNA, the CDR3 is TGTGCCAGCAGCCTTAGATCAGGGTTGGATGAGCAGTTCTTC. Using reference TRBV7-2 and TRBJ2-1 for the parts outside the CDR3, the full variable domain is GAGVSQSPSNKVTEKGKDVELRCDPISGHTALYWYRQSLGQGLEFLIYFQGNSAPDKSGLPSDRFSAERTGGSVSTLTIQRTQQEDSAVYLCASSLRSGLDEQFFGPGTRLTVL.

A few counts support this clone. The chain employs TRBV7-6 and TRBJ2-2; no definite D call. V lost 4 bases, J lost 0 bases, and 6 bases lay in between. The CDR3 runs 14 residues. The V gene's germline CDR1 is SGHVS and CDR2 FNYEAQ. This chain's CDR3 is CASSSLSNTGELFF. The DNA of the CDR3 is TGTGCCAGCAGCTCCCTATCGAACACCGGGGAGCTGTTTTTT. Drawing the rest from reference TRBV7-6 and TRBJ2-2, the complete variable domain is GAGVSQSPRYKVTKRGQDVALRCDPISGHVSLYWYRQALGQGPEFLTYFNYEAQQDKSGLPNDRFSAERPEGSISTLTIQRTEQRDSAMYRCASSSLSNTGELFFGEGSRLTVL.

This clone was recorded a few times. This chain connects TRBV27 to TRBJ2-7; possible D gene TRBD2, 6 bases. Trimming took off 3 bases at V and 2 bases at J, with 8 bases between the two ends. This CDR3 contains 13 residues. From germline, CDR1 is MNHEY and CDR2 SMNVEV (reference sequence). In nucleotides, the CDR3 is TGTGCCAGCAGTTTCACGGGGGCCTACGAGCAGTACTTC. Translated: CASSFTGAYEQYF.

This CDR3 is CASSWSGRGNTGELFF. The CDR3 bases are TGCGCCAGCAGCTGGAGCGGGAGGGGTAACACCGGGGAGCTGTTTTTT. The chain couples TRBV5-1 to TRBJ2-2; 10 nucleotides line up with TRBD2. CDR3 length equals 16 residues. From germline, CDR1 is SGHRS and CDR2 YFSETQ. V shed 3 bases and J 2 bases; nucleotides not matched to a gene: 4.

This chain links TRBV19 with TRBJ1-4, with TRBD1 matching 9 bases. Germline V gives CDR1 LNHDA, CDR2 SQIVND (reference sequence). The CDR3 is 15 amino acids. With V trimmed by 11 bases and J by 7 bases, 14 bases remained unmatched. CDR3 DNA sequence: TGTGCCGGTGAAAATTCCGGGACAGGGTCTGAAAAACTGTTTTTT. Its translation is CAGENSGTGSEKLFF. Filled out from reference TRBV19 and TRBJ1-4, the complete variable domain reads DGGITQSPKYLFRKEGQNVTLSCEQNLNHDAMYWYRQDPGQGLRLIYYSQIVNDFQKGDIAEGYSVSREKKESFPLTVTSAQKNPTAFYLCAGENSGTGSEKLFFGSGTQLSVL.

The chain carries TRBV4-1 and TRBJ1-1; no firm D call. Between the trimmed V and J ends, which lost 4 bases and 1 base, there was a span of 16 bases. The CDR3 covers 16 residues. Germline lookup yields CDR1 MGHRA and CDR2 YSYEKL. CDR3 coding DNA: TGCGCCAGCAGCCCGACATCCGCGAAAGGGAACACTGAAGCTTTCTTT. Translating gives CASSPTSAKGNTEAFF.

This chain connects TRBV18 to TRBJ2-7; weak D call: TRBD1 (6 bases). In germline, CDR1 is KGHSH, CDR2 LQKENI. This CDR3 contains 13 residues. The ends were cut back, 4 bases at V and 4 bases at J, with 11 bases in the middle. The CDR3 DNA follows: TGTGCCAGCTCACGCAGGGGTGAATACGAGCAGTACTTC. Translated: CASSRRGEYEQYF.

The chain is built from TRBV6-5 and TRBJ2-5, with D possibly being TRBD2 (5 bases). The CDR3 runs 16 residues. CDR1 and CDR2 from the germline V gene are MNHEY and SVGAGI. Trimming pared 0 bases from V and 1 base from J, leaving 12 bases between. As DNA, the CDR3 is TGTGCCAGCAGTTACTCGGAGTTGAGCGGCCAAGAGACCCAGTACTTC. Amino acid sequence: CASSYSELSGQETQYF.

V and J are TRBV7-9 and TRBJ2-5; 7 positions match TRBD2. This CDR3 contains 16 residues. Trimming at V came to 4 bases and at J to 4 bases, leaving 12 bases not matched to a gene. Germline V lookup: CDR1 SEHNR, CDR2 FQNEAQ (reference sequence). Here the CDR3 DNA reads TGTGCCAGCAGCTCAACCGTGGGGGAGGGGAGAGAGACCCAGTACTTC. Protein product: CASSSTVGEGRETQYF.

V gene TRBV18 combines with J gene TRBJ2-7; 7 positions match TRBD1. CDR3 length: 14 residues. V lost 0 bases to trimming and J lost 3 bases; unmatched junction nucleotides: 2. Germline CDR1 reads KGHSH; CDR2 reads LQKENI. The DNA of the CDR3 is TGTGCCAGCTCACCACCGGGACAGATCTACGAGCAGTACTTC. Protein: CASSPPGQIYEQYF.

The chain links TRBV7-2 to TRBJ2-7; 10 bases map to TRBD2. Germline V gene sequence: CDR1 SGHTA, CDR2 FQGNSA. The CDR3 covers 14 residues. J gave up 2 bases and V 5 bases, and 3 bases lay outside the gene matches. The CDR3 sequence: CASSTLAGAYEQYF. For the CDR3, the DNA is TGTGCCAGCAGCACCCTAGCGGGAGCCTACGAGCAGTACTTC.